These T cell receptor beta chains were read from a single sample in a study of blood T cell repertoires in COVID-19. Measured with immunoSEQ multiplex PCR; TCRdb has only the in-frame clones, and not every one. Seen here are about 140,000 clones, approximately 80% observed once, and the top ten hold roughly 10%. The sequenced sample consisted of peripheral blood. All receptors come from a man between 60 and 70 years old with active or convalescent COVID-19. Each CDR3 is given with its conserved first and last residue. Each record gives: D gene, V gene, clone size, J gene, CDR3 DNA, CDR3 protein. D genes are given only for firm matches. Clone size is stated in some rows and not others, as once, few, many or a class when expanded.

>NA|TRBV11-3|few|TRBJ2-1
TGTGCCAGCTCCGGCAGGGGGGTTAGCGATGAGCAGTTCTTC
CASSGRGVSDEQFF
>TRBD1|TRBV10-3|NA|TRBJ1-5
TGTGCCATCAGGGGACAGATCAATCAGCCCCAGCATTTT
CAIRGQINQPQHF
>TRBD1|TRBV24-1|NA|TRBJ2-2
TGTGCCACCAGTGCGCCTCTTTTCGACAGGGAGACCGGGGAGCTGTTTTTT
CATSAPLFDRETGELFF
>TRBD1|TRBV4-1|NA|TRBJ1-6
TGCGCCAGCAGCCAAGATGGACAGGGCTCCTATAATTCACCCCTCCACTTT
CASSQDGQGSYNSPLHF
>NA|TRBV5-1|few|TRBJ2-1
TGCGCCAGCAGCTTGGCTGGACTGGCCTACAATGAGCAGTTCTTC
CASSLAGLAYNEQFF
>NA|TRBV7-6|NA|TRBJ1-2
TGTGCCAGCAGCTTAGCTGCGTCTGGCTATGGCTACACCTTC
CASSLAASGYGYTF
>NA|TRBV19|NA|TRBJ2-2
TGTGCCAGTAGTAGCGGGACGGCGAACACCGGGGAGCTGTTTTTT
CASSSGTANTGELFF
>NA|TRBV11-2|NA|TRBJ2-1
TGTGCCAGCAGCTTAGAACCGGGTCAGGGTGCTGGGGAGCAGTTCTTC
CASSLEPGQGAGEQFF
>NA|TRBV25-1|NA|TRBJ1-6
TGTGCCAGCAGGGGGGGGACACGGTCCCTCCACTTT
CASRGGTRSLHF
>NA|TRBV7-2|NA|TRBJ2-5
TGTGCCAGCAGCTTAACTACAACTAGGGGGGAGACCCAGTACTTC
CASSLTTTRGETQYF
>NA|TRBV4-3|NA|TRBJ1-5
TGCGCCAGCAGCCCCGGGATAGGGAATCAGCCCCAGCATTTT
CASSPGIGNQPQHF
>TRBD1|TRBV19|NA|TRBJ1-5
TGTGCCAGTAGTATAGCCCCGCTTTCCGGGACAGGGGGCGGGAGCAATCAGCCCCAGCATTTT
CASSIAPLSGTGGGSNQPQHF
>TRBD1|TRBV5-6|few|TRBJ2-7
TGTGCCAGCAGCGCGGACAGGATCTCCTACGAGCAGTACTTC
CASSADRISYEQYF
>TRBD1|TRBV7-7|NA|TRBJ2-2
TGTGCTAGCAGCTCCGGGACAGGGGAGACCGGGGAGCTGTTTTTT
CASSSGTGETGELFF
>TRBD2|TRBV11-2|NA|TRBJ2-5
TGTGCCAGCAGCGACAGTCTAGCGGGAGTAAAAGAGACCCAGTACTTC
CASSDSLAGVKETQYF
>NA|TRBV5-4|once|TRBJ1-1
TGTGCCAGCAGCCACTTCGCCACTGAAGCTTTCTTT
CASSHFATEAFF
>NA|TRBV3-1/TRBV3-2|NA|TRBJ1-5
TGTGCCAGCAGCCAAGAGGCAGGCCAGCCCCAGCATTTT
CASSQEAGQPQHF
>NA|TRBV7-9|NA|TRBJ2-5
TGTGCCAGCAGCCCCGCGGGCAGCGGGGAGACCCAGTACTTC
CASSPAGSGETQYF
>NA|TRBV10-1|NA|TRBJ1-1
TGCGCCAGCGATATGAACAGGGTTTCTCCCACTGAAGCTTTCTTT
CASDMNRVSPTEAFF
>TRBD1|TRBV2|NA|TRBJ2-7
TGTGCCAGCAGTTTGGGACAGACCTACGAGCAGTACTTC
CASSLGQTYEQYF
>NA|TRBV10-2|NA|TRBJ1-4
TGCGCCAGCAGCGCCAGACTAGTCCATAATGAAAAACTGTTTTTT
CASSARLVHNEKLFF
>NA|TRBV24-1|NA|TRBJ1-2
TGTGCCACCAGCAGGAGCCCGGGGGATGGCTACACCTTC
CATSRSPGDGYTF
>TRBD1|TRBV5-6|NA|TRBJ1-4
TGTGCCAGCAGCCCCGACAGGGTCGTTGCAAATGAAAAACTGTTTTTT
CASSPDRVVANEKLFF
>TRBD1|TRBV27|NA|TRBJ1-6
TGTGCCAGCAGTTTATCACAGGGGGTTCACCTCCACTTT
CASSLSQGVHLHF
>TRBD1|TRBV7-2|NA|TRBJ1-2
TGTGCCAGCAGCGAGCGGACAGGAAGAGATAACTATGGCTACACCTTC
CASSERTGRDNYGYTF
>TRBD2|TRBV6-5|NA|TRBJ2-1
TGTGCCAGCAGTTCAAAACTAGCGGGCTCCTACAATGAGCAGTTCTTC
CASSSKLAGSYNEQFF
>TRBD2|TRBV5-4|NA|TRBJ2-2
TGTGCCAGCAGCTTCAAGCGGGGCCGAGACACCGGGGAGCTGTTTTTT
CASSFKRGRDTGELFF
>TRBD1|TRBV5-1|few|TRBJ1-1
TGCGCCAGCAGCTTGGCCATGGCAGGGGGCATCACTGAAGCTTTCTTT
CASSLAMAGGITEAFF
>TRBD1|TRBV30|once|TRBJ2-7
TGTGCCTGGAGTGCCACAACCCCCTCACAGGGGAGCTCCTACGAGCAGTACTTC
CAWSATTPSQGSSYEQYF